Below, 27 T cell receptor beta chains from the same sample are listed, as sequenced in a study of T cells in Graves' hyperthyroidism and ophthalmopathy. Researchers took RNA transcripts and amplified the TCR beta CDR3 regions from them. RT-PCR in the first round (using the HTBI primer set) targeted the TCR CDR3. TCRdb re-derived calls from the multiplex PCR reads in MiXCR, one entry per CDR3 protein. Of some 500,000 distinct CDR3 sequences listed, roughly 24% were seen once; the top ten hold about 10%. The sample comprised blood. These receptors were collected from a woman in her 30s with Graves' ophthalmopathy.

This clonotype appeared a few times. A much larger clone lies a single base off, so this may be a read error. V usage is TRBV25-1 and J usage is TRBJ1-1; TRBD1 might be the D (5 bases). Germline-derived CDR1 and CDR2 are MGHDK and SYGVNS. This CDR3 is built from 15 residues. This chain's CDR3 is CASSEIGGMNTEACF. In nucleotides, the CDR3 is TGTGCCAGCAGTGAAATCGGGGGAATGAACACTGAAGCTTGCTTT.

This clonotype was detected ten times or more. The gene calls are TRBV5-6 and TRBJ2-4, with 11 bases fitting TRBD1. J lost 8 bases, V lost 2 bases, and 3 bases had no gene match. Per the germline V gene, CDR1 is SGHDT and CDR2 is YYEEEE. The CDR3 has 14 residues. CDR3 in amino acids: CASSFGQGADIQYF. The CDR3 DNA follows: TGTGCCAGCAGCTTTGGACAGGGGGCGGACATTCAGTACTTC. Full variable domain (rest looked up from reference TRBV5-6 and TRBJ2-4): DAGVTQSPTHLIKTRGQQVTLRCSPKSGHDTVSWYQQALGQGPQFIFQYYEEEERQRGNFPDRFSGHQFPNYSSELNVNALLLGDSALYLCASSFGQGADIQYFGAGTRLSVL.

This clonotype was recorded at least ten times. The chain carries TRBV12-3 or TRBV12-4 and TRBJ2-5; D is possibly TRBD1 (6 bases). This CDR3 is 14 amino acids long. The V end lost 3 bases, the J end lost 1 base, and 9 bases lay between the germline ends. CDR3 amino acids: CASSFWGPQETQYF. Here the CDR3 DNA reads TGTGCCAGCAGTTTTTGGGGGCCCCAAGAGACCCAGTACTTC.

This chain's CDR3 is CAWSVLSFEQYF. The CDR3 coding sequence is TGTGCCTGGAGTGTACTGTCGTTCGAGCAGTACTTC. This rearrangement joins TRBV30 to TRBJ2-7; no definite D call. CDR1 is GTSNPN, CDR2 SVGIG, per germline (reference sequence). Between the trimmed V and J ends, which lost 0 bases and 6 bases, there was a span of 9 bases. CDR3 size: 12 residues.

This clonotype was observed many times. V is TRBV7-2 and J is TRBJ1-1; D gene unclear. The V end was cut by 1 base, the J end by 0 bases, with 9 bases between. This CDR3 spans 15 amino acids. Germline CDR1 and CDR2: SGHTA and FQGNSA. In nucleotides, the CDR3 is TGTGCCAGCAGCTTAGTACGCGGGCTGAACACTGAAGCTTTCTTT. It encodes CASSLVRGLNTEAFF.

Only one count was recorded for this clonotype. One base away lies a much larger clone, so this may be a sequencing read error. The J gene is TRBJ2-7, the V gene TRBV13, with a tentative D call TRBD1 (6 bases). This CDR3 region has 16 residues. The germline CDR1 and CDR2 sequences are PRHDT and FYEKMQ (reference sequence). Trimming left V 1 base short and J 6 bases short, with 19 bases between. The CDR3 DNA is TGTGCCAGCAGCTTAGAGGGCAGGGGACCCGGTGGCGAGCAGTACTTC. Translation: CASSLEGRGPGGEQYF.

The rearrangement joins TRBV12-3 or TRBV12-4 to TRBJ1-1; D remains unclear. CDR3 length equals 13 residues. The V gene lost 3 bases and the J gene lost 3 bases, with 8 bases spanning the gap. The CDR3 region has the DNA TGTGCCAGCAGTTTTTACACTTACACTGAAGCTTTCTTT. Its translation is CASSFYTYTEAFF.

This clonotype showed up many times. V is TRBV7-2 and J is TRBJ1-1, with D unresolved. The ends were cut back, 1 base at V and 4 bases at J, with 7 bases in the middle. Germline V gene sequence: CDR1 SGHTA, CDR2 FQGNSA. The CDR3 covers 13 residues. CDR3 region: CASSLGQLTEAFF. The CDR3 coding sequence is TGTGCCAGCAGCTTAGGGCAACTCACTGAAGCTTTCTTT.

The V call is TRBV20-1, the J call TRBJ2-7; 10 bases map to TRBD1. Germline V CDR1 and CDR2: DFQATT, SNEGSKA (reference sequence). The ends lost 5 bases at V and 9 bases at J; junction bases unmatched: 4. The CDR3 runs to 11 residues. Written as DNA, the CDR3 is TGCAGTGCTCGACAGGGGGCCGCGCAGTACTTC. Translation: CSARQGAAQYF.

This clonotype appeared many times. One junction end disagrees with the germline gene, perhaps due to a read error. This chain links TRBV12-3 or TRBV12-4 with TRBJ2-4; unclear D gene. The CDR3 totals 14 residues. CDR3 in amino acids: CASNFQEGQNIKYF. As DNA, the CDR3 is TGTGCCAGCAACTTTCAAGAAGGCCAAAACATTAAGTACTTC.

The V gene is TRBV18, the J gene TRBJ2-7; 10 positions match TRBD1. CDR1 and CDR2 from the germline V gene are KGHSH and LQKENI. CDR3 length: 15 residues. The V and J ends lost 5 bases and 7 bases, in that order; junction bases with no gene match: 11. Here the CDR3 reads CASSTSGQGFWEQYF. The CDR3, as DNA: TGTGCCAGCTCAACGTCGGGACAGGGGTTCTGGGAGCAGTACTTC.

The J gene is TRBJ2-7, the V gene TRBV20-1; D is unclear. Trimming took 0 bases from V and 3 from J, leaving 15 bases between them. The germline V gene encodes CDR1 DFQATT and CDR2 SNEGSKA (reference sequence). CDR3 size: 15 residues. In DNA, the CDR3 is TGCAGTGCTAGAGATCTTTACACGGCAGGCTACGAGCAGTACTTC. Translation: CSARDLYTAGYEQYF.

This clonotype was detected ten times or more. The DNA for the CDR3 is TGTGCCAGCAGTGAGTGGGCAGTTTATGGCTACACCTTC. This gives the protein CASSEWAVYGYTF. The chain carries TRBV6-2 or TRBV6-3 and TRBJ1-2; unclear D gene. Germline V gene sequence: CDR1 MNHEY, CDR2 SVGEGT. This CDR3 contains 13 residues. V was pared by 5 bases and J by 5 bases, with 12 bases between.

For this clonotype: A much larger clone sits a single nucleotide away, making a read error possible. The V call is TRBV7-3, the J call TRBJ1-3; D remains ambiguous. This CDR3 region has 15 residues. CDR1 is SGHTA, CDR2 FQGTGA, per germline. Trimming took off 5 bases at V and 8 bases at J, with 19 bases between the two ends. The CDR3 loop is CASSPGGDVGYTIYF. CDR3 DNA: TGTGCCAGCAGCCCGGGAGGAGATGTGGGATACACCATATATTTT.

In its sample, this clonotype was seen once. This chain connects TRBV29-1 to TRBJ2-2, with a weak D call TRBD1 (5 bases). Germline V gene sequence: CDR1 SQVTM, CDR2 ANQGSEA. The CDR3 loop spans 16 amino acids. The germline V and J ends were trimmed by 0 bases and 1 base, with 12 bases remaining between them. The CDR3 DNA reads TGCAGCGTTGAAGAGGGAAGGGGCTTGAACACCGGGGAGCTGTTTTTT. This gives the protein CSVEEGRGLNTGELFF.

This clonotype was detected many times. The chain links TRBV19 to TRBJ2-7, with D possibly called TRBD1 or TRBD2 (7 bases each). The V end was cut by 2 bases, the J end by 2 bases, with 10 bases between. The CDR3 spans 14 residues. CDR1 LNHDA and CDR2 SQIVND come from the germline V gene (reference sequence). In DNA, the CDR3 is TGTGCCAGTAGTATAAGCGGGACAGCCTACGAGCAGTACTTC. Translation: CASSISGTAYEQYF. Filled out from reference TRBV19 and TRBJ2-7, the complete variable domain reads DGGITQSPKYLFRKEGQNVTLSCEQNLNHDAMYWYRQDPGQGLRLIYYSQIVNDFQKGDIAEGYSVSREKKESFPLTVTSAQKNPTAFYLCASSISGTAYEQYFGPGTRLTVT.

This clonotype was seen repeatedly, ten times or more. The CDR3: CASSQPDSSAEAFF. The CDR3 DNA follows: TGTGCCAGCAGTCAACCCGACAGCTCGGCCGAAGCTTTCTTT. This chain connects TRBV27 to TRBJ1-1; possible D gene TRBD1, 5 bases. Germline loops: CDR1 MNHEY, CDR2 SMNVEV (reference sequence). This CDR3 comprises 14 residues. V was shortened by 5 bases and J by 8 bases, with 18 bases between the two germline ends.

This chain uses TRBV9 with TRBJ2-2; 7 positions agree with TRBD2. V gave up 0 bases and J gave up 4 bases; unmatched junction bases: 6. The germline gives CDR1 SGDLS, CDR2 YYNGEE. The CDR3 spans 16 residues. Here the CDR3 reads CASSVVPWGGTGELFF. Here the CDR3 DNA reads TGTGCCAGCAGCGTAGTTCCGTGGGGGGGCACCGGGGAGCTGTTTTTT.

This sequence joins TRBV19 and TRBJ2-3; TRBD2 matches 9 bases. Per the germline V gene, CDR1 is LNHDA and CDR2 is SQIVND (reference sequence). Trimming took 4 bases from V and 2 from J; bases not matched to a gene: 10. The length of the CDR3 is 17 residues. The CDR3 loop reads CASSTGTSGGYTDTQYF. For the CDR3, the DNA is TGTGCCAGTAGTACTGGAACGAGCGGGGGGTACACAGATACGCAGTATTTT.

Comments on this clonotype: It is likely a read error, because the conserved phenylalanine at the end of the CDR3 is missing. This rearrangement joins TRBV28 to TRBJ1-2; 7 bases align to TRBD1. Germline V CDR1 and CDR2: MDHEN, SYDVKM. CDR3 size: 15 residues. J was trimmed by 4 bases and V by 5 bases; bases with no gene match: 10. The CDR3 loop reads CASSPRQGWSYGYTV. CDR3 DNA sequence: TGTGCCAGCAGTCCCCGACAGGGATGGTCCTATGGCTACACCGTC.

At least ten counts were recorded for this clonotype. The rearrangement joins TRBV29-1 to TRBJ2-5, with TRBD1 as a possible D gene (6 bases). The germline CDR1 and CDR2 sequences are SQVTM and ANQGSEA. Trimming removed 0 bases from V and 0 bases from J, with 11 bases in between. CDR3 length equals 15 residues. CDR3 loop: CSVEEGRGYQETQYF. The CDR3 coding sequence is TGCAGCGTTGAAGAGGGCAGGGGTTACCAAGAGACCCAGTACTTC.

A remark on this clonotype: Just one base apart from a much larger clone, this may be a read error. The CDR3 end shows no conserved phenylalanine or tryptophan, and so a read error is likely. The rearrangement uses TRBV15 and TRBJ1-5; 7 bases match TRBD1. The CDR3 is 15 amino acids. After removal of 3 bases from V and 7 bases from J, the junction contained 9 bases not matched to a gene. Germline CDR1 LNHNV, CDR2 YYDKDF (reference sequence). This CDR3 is CATSRGRGLGQPQHV. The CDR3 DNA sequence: TGTGCCACCAGCAGGGGAAGGGGGCTAGGCCAGCCCCAGCATGTT.

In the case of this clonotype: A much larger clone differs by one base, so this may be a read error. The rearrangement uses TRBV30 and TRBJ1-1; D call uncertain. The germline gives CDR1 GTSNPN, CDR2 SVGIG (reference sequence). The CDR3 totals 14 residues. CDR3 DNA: TGTGCCTGGAGTGCCAACACTCTGAACACTGAAGCTTGCTTT. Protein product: CAWSANTLNTEACF.

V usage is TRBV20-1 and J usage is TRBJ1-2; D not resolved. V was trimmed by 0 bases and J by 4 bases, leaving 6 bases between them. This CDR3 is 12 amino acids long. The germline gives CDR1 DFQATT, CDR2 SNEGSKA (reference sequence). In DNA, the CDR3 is TGCAGTGCTAGAGACCAGACCTATGGCTACACCTTC. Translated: CSARDQTYGYTF.

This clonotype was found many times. DNA for the CDR3: TGTGCCAGCAGTCCAGGGGGATCAGAGACCCAGTACTTC. Translating it yields CASSPGGSETQYF. The V call is TRBV12-3 or TRBV12-4, the J call TRBJ2-5; 7 positions match TRBD1. This CDR3 comprises 13 residues. Trimming removed 5 bases from V and 4 bases from J; junction bases left unmatched: 4.

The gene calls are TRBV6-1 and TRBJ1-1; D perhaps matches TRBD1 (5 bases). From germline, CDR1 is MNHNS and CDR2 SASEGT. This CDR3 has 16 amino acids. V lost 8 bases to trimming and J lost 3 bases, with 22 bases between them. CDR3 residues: CASYKGIGRGDTEAFF. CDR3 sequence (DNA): TGTGCCAGCTACAAAGGCATCGGGAGGGGTGACACTGAAGCTTTCTTT.

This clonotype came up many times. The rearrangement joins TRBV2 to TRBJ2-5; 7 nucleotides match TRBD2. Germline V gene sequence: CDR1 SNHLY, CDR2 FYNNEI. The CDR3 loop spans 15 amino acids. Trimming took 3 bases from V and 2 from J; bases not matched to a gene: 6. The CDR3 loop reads CASSEGGIGQETQYF. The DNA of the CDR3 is TGTGCCAGCAGTGAGGGAGGGATCGGGCAAGAGACCCAGTACTTC.